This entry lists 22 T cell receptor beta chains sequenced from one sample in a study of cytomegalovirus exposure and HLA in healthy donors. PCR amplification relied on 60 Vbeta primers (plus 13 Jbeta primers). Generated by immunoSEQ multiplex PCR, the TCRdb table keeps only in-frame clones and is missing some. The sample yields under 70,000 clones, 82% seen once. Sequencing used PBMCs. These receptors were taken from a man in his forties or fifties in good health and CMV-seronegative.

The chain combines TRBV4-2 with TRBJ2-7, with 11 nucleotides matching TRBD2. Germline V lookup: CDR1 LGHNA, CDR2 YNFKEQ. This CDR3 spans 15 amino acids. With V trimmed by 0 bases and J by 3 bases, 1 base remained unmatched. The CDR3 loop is CASSQETSGDYEQYF. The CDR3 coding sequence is TGTGCCAGCAGCCAAGAGACTAGCGGGGACTACGAGCAGTACTTC.

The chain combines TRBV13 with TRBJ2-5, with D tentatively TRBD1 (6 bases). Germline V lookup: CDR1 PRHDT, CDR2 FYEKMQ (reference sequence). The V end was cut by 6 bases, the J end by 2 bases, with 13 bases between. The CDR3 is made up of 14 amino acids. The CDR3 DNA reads TGTGCCAGCAGTCCGCCGGGACATCAAGAGACCCAGTACTTC. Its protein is CASSPPGHQETQYF.

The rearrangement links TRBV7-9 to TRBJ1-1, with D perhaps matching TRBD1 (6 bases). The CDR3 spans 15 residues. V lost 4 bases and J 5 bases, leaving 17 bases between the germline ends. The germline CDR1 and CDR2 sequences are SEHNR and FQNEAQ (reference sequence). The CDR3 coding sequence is TGTGCCAGCAGCTCGACGGATCCAGGGGAGACTGAAGCTTTCTTT. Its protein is CASSSTDPGETEAFF.

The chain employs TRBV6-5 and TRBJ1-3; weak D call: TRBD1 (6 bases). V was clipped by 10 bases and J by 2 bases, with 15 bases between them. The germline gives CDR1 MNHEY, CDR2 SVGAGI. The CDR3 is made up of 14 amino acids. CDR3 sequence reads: CATKTGKAGNTIYF. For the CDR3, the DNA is TGTGCCACCAAGACAGGAAAAGCTGGAAACACCATATATTTT.

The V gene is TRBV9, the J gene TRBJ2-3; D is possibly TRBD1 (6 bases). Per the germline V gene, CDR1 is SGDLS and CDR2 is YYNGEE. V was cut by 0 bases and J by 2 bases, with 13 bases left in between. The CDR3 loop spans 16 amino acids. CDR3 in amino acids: CASSVEAGVSTDTQYF. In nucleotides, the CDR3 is TGTGCCAGCAGCGTAGAGGCAGGGGTATCCACAGATACGCAGTATTTT.

The CDR3 region is CASSLARRGLEAFF. DNA for the CDR3: TGTGCCAGCAGCTTAGCGAGGCGGGGGTTAGAAGCTTTCTTT. The genes are TRBV11-1 and TRBJ1-1; a possible D gene is TRBD1 (5 bases). The CDR3 runs to 14 residues. Trimming left V 0 bases short and J 8 bases short, with 13 bases between. The germline CDR1 and CDR2 sequences are SGHAT and FQDESV (reference sequence).

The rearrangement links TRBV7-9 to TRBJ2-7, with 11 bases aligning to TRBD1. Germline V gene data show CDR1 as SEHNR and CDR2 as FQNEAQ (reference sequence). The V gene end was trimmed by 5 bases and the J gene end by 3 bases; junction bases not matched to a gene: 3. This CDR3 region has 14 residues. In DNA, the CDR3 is TGTGCCAGCAGCGCCGGGACAGGGGGCTACGAGCAGTACTTC. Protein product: CASSAGTGGYEQYF. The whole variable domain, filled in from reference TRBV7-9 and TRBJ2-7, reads DTGVSQNPRHKITKRGQNVTFRCDPISEHNRLYWYRQTLGQGPEFLTYFQNEAQLEKSRLLSDRFSAERPKGSFSTLEIQRTEQGDSAMYLCASSAGTGGYEQYFGPGTRLTVT.

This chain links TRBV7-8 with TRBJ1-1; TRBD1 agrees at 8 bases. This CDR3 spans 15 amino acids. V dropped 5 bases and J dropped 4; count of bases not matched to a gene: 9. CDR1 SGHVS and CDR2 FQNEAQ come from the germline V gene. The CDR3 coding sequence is TGTGCCAGCAGCCGCAGACAGGGGCTAACCACTGAAGCTTTCTTT. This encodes CASSRRQGLTTEAFF.

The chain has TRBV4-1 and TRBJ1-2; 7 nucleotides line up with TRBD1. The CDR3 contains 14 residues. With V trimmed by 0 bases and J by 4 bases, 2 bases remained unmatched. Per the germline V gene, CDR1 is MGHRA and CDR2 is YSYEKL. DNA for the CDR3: TGCGCCAGCAGCCAAGACGGACAGGCCTATGGCTACACCTTC. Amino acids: CASSQDGQAYGYTF.

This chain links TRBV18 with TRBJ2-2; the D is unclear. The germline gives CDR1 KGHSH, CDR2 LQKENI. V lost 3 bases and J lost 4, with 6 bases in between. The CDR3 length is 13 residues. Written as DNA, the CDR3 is TGTGCCAGCTCACCTACGGGCACCGGGGAGCTGTTTTTT. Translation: CASSPTGTGELFF.

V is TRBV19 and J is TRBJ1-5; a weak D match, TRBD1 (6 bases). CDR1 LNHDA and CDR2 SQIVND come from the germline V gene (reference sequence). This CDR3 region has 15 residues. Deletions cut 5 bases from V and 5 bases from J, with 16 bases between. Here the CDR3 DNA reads TGTGCCAGTAGTGAACGCAGGGGTGGGCATCAGCCCCAGCATTTT. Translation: CASSERRGGHQPQHF.

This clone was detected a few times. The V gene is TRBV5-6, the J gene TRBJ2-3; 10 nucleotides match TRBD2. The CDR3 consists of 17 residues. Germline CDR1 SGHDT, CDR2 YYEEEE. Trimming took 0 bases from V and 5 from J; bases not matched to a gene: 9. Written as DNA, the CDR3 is TGTGCCAGCAGCTTGGGTGTACTAGCGGGACGAATAGATACGCAGTATTTT. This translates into CASSLGVLAGRIDTQYF.

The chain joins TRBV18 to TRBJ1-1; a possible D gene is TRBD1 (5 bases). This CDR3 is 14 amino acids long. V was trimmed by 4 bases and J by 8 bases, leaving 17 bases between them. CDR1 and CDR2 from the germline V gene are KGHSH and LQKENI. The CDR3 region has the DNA TGTGCCAGCTCACTCTCCCCAGGGTTGCGGGAAGCTTTCTTT. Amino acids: CASSLSPGLREAFF.

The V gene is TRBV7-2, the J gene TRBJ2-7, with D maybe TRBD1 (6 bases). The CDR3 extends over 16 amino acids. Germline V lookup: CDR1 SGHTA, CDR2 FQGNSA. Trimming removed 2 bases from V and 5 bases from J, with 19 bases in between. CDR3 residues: CASSLRTDLSPHEQYF. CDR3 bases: TGTGCCAGCAGCTTAAGGACAGACCTCTCCCCTCACGAGCAGTACTTC. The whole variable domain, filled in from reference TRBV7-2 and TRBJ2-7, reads GAGVSQSPSNKVTEKGKDVELRCDPISGHTALYWYRQSLGQGLEFLIYFQGNSAPDKSGLPSDRFSAERTGGSVSTLTIQRTQQEDSAVYLCASSLRTDLSPHEQYFGPGTRLTVT.

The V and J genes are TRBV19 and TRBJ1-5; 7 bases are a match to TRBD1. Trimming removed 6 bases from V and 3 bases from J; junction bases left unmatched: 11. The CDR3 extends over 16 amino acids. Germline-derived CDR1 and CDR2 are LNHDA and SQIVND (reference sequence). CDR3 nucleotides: TGTGCCAGTAGCCTGGACAGGACGAGCAACAATCAGCCCCAGCATTTT. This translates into CASSLDRTSNNQPQHF.

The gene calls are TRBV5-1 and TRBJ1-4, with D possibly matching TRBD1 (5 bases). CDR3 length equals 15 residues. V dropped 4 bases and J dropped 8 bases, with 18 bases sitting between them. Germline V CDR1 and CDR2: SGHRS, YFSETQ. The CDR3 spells CASSPGTTMMEKLFF. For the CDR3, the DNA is TGCGCCAGCAGCCCCGGGACTACAATGATGGAAAAACTGTTTTTT.

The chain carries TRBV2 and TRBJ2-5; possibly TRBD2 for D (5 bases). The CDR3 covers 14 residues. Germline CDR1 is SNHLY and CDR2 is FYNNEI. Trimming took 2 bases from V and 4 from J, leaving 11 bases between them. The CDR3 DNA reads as TGTGCCAGCAGTGAAAGCGGTGTCCGAGAGACCCAGTACTTC. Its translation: CASSESGVRETQYF.

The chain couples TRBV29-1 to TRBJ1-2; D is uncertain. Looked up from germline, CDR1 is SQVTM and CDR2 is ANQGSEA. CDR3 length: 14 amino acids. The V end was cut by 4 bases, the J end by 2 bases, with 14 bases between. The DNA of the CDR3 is TGCAGCGTTGGCGTAATTTCTCAAAACTATGGCTACACCTTC. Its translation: CSVGVISQNYGYTF.

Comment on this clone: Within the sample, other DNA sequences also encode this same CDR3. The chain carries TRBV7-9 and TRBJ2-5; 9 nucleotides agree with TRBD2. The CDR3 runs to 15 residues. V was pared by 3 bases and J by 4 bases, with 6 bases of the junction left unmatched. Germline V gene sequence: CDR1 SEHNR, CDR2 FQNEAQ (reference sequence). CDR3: CASSLTGTSPETQYF. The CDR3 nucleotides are TGTGCCAGCAGCTTGACCGGGACTAGCCCAGAGACCCAGTACTTC.

CDR3 residues: CASSWRTGQSSYEQYF. As DNA, the CDR3 is TGCGCCAGCAGCTGGCGCACGGGACAGAGCTCCTACGAGCAGTACTTC. This rearrangement joins TRBV5-1 to TRBJ2-7; 7 nucleotides match TRBD1. J lost 0 bases, V lost 3 bases, and 9 bases had no gene match. This CDR3 contains 16 residues. The V gene's germline CDR1 is SGHRS and CDR2 YFSETQ.

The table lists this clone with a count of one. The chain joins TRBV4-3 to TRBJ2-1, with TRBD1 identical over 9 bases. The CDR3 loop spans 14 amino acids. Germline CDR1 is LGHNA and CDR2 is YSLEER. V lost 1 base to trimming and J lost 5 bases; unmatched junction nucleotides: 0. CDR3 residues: CASSQGTGDNEQFF. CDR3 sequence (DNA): TGCGCCAGCAGCCAAGGGACAGGGGACAATGAGCAGTTCTTC.

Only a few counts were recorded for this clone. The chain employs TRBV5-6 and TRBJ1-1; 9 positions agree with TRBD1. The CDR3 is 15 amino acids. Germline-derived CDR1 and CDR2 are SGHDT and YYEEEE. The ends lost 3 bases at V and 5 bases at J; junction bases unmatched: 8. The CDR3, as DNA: TGTGCCAGCAGCTCGATGGGACAGGGAAGAACTGAAGCTTTCTTT. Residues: CASSSMGQGRTEAFF.